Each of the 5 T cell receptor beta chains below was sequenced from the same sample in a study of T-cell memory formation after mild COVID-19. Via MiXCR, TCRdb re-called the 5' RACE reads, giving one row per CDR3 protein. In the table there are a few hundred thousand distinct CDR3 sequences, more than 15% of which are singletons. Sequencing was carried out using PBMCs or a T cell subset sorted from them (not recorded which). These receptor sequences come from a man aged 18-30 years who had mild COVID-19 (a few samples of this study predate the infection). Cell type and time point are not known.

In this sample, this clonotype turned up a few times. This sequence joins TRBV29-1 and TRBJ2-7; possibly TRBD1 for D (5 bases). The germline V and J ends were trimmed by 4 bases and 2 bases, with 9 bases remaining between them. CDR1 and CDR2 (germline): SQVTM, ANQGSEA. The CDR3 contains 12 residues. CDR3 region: CSVADMTYEQYF. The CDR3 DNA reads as TGCAGCGTTGCGGACATGACCTACGAGCAGTACTTC.

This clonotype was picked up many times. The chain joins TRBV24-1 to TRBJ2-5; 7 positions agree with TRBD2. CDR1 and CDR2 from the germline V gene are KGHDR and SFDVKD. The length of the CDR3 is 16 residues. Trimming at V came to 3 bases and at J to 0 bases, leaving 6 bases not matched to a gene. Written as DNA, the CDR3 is TGTGCCACCAGTGATCCAGGGACTACCAACCAAGAGACCCAGTACTTC. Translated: CATSDPGTTNQETQYF.

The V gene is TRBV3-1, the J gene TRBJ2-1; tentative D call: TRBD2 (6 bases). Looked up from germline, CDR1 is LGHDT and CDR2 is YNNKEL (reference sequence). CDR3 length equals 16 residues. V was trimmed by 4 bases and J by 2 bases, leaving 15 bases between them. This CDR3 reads CASSLSPGVPYNEQFF. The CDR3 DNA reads TGTGCCAGCAGCCTCAGCCCGGGGGTCCCCTACAATGAGCAGTTCTTC.

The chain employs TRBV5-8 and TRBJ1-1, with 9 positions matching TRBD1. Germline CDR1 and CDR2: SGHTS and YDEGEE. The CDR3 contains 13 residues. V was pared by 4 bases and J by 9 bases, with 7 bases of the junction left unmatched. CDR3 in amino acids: CASSRPGTGKAFF. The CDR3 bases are TGTGCCAGCAGCCGACCGGGGACAGGGAAAGCTTTCTTT.

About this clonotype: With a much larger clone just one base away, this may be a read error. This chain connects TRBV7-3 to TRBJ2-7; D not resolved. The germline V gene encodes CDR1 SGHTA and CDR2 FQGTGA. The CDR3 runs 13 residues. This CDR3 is CASRLNRAYEQYF. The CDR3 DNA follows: TGTGCCAGCAGATTAAATAGGGCCTACGAGCAGTACTTC. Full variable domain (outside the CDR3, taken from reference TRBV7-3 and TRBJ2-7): GAGVSQTPSNKVTEKGKYVELRCDPISGHTALYWYRQSLGQGPEFLIYFQGTGAADDSGLPNDRFFAVRPEGSVSTLKIQRTERGDSAVYLCASRLNRAYEQYFGPGTRLTVT.